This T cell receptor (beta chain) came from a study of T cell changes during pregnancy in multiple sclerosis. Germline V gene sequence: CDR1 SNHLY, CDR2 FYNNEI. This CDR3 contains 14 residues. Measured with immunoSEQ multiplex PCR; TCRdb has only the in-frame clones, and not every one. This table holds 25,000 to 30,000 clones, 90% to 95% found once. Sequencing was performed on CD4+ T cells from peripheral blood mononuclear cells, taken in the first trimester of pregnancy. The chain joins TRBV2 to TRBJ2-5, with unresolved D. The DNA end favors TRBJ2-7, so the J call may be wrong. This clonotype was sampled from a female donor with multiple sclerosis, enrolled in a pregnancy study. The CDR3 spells CATAADQSSYEQYF. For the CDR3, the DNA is TGTGCCACTGCGGCCGACCAAAGCTCCTACGAGCAGTACTTC.